This is a list of T cell receptor beta chains from one sample in a study of cytomegalovirus exposure and HLA in healthy donors. The table came from immunoSEQ multiplex PCR; TCRdb's copy has only in-frame clones and leaves some out. This table has roughly 200,000 clones, approximately 80% appearing once. Sequencing was carried out using PBMCs. Receptor source: a boy younger than 10 in good health and CMV-seronegative. Both conserved end residues are part of each CDR3. The D gene is left open where the match is weak. Size is stated for part of the rows, as once, few or many counts, or as a class when the clone is expanded.

V gene: TRBV7-9
J gene: TRBJ1-3
D gene: TRBD1
clone size: -
CDR3 protein: CASSHATGVGNTIYF
CDR3 DNA: TGTGCCAGCAGCCATGCGACAGGGGTCGGAAACACCATATATTTT

V gene: TRBV29-1
J gene: TRBJ1-1
D gene: TRBD1
clone size: -
CDR3 protein: CSVPGTGNTEAFF
CDR3 DNA: TGCAGCGTCCCCGGGACAGGGAACACTGAAGCTTTCTTT

V gene: TRBV10-3
J gene: TRBJ2-1
D gene: -
clone size: -
CDR3 protein: CAISEAASRYEQFF
CDR3 DNA: TGTGCCATCAGTGAGGCCGCTAGTCGGTATGAGCAGTTCTTC

V gene: TRBV7-8
J gene: TRBJ1-6
D gene: TRBD1
clone size: -
CDR3 protein: CASSFLGTGNNNSPLHF
CDR3 DNA: TGTGCCAGCAGCTTCCTAGGGACAGGGAATAATAATTCACCCCTCCACTTT

V gene: TRBV7-9
J gene: TRBJ1-2
D gene: TRBD1
clone size: -
CDR3 protein: CASSLNSGQTYGYTF
CDR3 DNA: TGTGCCAGCAGCTTAAATTCGGGACAGACCTATGGCTACACCTTC

V gene: TRBV7-7
J gene: TRBJ2-1
D gene: TRBD2
clone size: -
CDR3 protein: CASSRWTSGSYNEQFF
CDR3 DNA: TGTGCTAGCAGCCGATGGACTAGCGGTTCCTACAATGAGCAGTTCTTC

V gene: TRBV10-3
J gene: TRBJ1-5
D gene: -
clone size: -
CDR3 protein: CAISASGRDGNQPQHF
CDR3 DNA: TGTGCCATCAGCGCGAGCGGGAGGGATGGCAATCAGCCCCAGCATTTT

V gene: TRBV6-1
J gene: TRBJ2-3
D gene: TRBD1
clone size: -
CDR3 protein: CASSRTGKDTQYF
CDR3 DNA: TGTGCCAGCAGTCGGACAGGGAAAGATACGCAGTATTTT

V gene: TRBV5-6
J gene: TRBJ1-3
D gene: -
clone size: -
CDR3 protein: CASSLTTGYSGNTIYF
CDR3 DNA: TGTGCCAGCAGCTTGACCACAGGATACTCTGGAAACACCATATATTTT

V gene: TRBV7-9
J gene: TRBJ2-7
D gene: -
clone size: once
CDR3 protein: CASSRPGVREQYF
CDR3 DNA: TGTGCCAGCAGTCGCCCCGGGGTTCGGGAGCAGTACTTC

V gene: TRBV30
J gene: TRBJ2-3
D gene: TRBD2
clone size: -
CDR3 protein: CAWSVQAGGTDTQYF
CDR3 DNA: TGTGCCTGGAGTGTACAAGCGGGGGGCACAGATACGCAGTATTTT

V gene: TRBV18
J gene: TRBJ1-1
D gene: TRBD1
clone size: -
CDR3 protein: CASSPGQELNAEAFF
CDR3 DNA: TGTGCCAGCTCACCGGGACAGGAGCTGAACGCTGAAGCTTTCTTT

V gene: TRBV6-1
J gene: TRBJ2-5
D gene: -
clone size: -
CDR3 protein: CASSEAFWGPETQYF
CDR3 DNA: TGTGCCAGCAGTGAAGCGTTCTGGGGCCCAGAGACCCAGTACTTC

V gene: TRBV27
J gene: TRBJ1-6
D gene: -
clone size: -
CDR3 protein: CASNSSGHPYNSPLHF
CDR3 DNA: TGTGCCAGCAACTCATCCGGACACCCCTATAATTCACCCCTCCACTTT

V gene: TRBV6-5
J gene: TRBJ2-2
D gene: -
clone size: -
CDR3 protein: CASSYKGGGQIGELFF
CDR3 DNA: TGTGCCAGCAGTTACAAGGGGGGGGGCCAAATCGGGGAGCTGTTTTTT

V gene: TRBV5-8
J gene: TRBJ1-1
D gene: -
clone size: few
CDR3 protein: CASSQLQGTEAFF
CDR3 DNA: TGTGCCAGCAGCCAACTGCAGGGCACTGAAGCTTTCTTT

V gene: TRBV19
J gene: TRBJ1-1
D gene: -
clone size: -
CDR3 protein: CASRNRKTNTEAFF
CDR3 DNA: TGTGCCAGTAGGAACAGGAAGACAAACACTGAAGCTTTCTTT

V gene: TRBV9
J gene: TRBJ1-2
D gene: -
clone size: -
CDR3 protein: CASSVARDGYYGYTF
CDR3 DNA: TGTGCCAGCAGCGTAGCGCGGGACGGTTACTATGGCTACACCTTC

V gene: TRBV7-8
J gene: TRBJ2-1
D gene: TRBD2
clone size: -
CDR3 protein: CASSKRTSGSLHEQFF
CDR3 DNA: TGTGCCAGCAGCAAACGGACTAGCGGGAGTTTACATGAGCAGTTCTTC

V gene: TRBV20-1
J gene: TRBJ2-1
D gene: -
clone size: -
CDR3 protein: CSAVDYEQFF
CDR3 DNA: TGCAGTGCTGTAGATTATGAGCAGTTCTTC

V gene: TRBV9
J gene: TRBJ2-5
D gene: TRBD2
clone size: -
CDR3 protein: CASSPRTSRGQETQYF
CDR3 DNA: TGTGCCAGCAGCCCCCGGACTAGCCGGGGCCAAGAGACCCAGTACTTC

V gene: TRBV9
J gene: TRBJ1-4
D gene: -
clone size: -
CDR3 protein: CASSARGGGANEKLFF
CDR3 DNA: TGTGCCAGCAGCGCAAGGGGAGGGGGGGCTAATGAAAAACTGTTTTTT

V gene: TRBV2
J gene: TRBJ1-4
D gene: TRBD1
clone size: -
CDR3 protein: CASSALRDSGYGGLFF
CDR3 DNA: TGTGCCAGCAGTGCATTAAGGGACAGTGGCTATGGGGGACTGTTTTTT

V gene: TRBV7-2
J gene: TRBJ2-3
D gene: TRBD2
clone size: -
CDR3 protein: CASSSGTSLSTDTQYF
CDR3 DNA: TGTGCCAGCAGCTCTGGGACTAGCCTGAGCACAGATACGCAGTATTTT

V gene: TRBV7-7
J gene: TRBJ2-5
D gene: -
clone size: -
CDR3 protein: CASSFSTGWETQYF
CDR3 DNA: TGTGCTAGCAGCTTTAGCACAGGGTGGGAGACCCAGTACTTC

V gene: TRBV11-2
J gene: TRBJ1-3
D gene: -
clone size: -
CDR3 protein: CASSFQGTLSGNTIYF
CDR3 DNA: TGTGCCAGCAGCTTTCAGGGAACCCTCTCTGGAAACACCATATATTTT

V gene: TRBV7-2
J gene: TRBJ2-1
D gene: TRBD2
clone size: -
CDR3 protein: CASSVGTSGRDEQFF
CDR3 DNA: TGTGCCAGCAGCGTCGGGACTAGCGGGAGAGATGAGCAGTTCTTC

V gene: TRBV5-1
J gene: TRBJ2-1
D gene: -
clone size: -
CDR3 protein: CASSLDASAGNEQFF
CDR3 DNA: TGCGCCAGCAGCTTGGATGCCTCAGCGGGCAATGAGCAGTTCTTC

V gene: TRBV18
J gene: TRBJ2-7
D gene: TRBD2
clone size: -
CDR3 protein: CASSLRLAGDPSYEQYF
CDR3 DNA: TGTGCCAGCTCACTGCGACTAGCGGGGGACCCCTCCTACGAGCAGTACTTC

V gene: TRBV6-5
J gene: TRBJ1-6
D gene: -
clone size: -
CDR3 protein: CASSYSRGVNSPLHF
CDR3 DNA: TGTGCCAGCAGTTACTCCAGGGGAGTCAATTCACCCCTCCACTTT

V gene: TRBV30
J gene: TRBJ2-1
D gene: -
clone size: -
CDR3 protein: CAWGGTLVTYNEQFF
CDR3 DNA: TGTGCCTGGGGAGGGACTCTTGTTACCTACAATGAGCAGTTCTTC

V gene: TRBV30
J gene: TRBJ2-3
D gene: TRBD2
clone size: -
CDR3 protein: CAWSVSRTSGGTDTQYF
CDR3 DNA: TGTGCCTGGAGTGTATCAAGAACTAGCGGGGGCACAGATACGCAGTATTTT

V gene: TRBV5-4
J gene: TRBJ2-7
D gene: -
clone size: -
CDR3 protein: CASSEQEEQYF
CDR3 DNA: TGTGCCAGCAGCGAACAGGAGGAGCAGTACTTC

V gene: TRBV19
J gene: TRBJ1-5
D gene: TRBD1
clone size: once
CDR3 protein: CASSPSTGGLWLSSNQPQHF
CDR3 DNA: TGTGCCAGTAGTCCATCCACAGGGGGCTTATGGCTTTCTAGCAATCAGCCCCAGCATTTT

V gene: TRBV14
J gene: TRBJ2-7
D gene: TRBD1
clone size: -
CDR3 protein: CASSPTGQGYEQYF
CDR3 DNA: TGTGCCAGCAGCCCCACAGGACAGGGATACGAGCAGTACTTC

V gene: TRBV13
J gene: TRBJ1-3
D gene: TRBD1
clone size: -
CDR3 protein: CASSTDRGRGQNTIYF
CDR3 DNA: TGTGCCAGCAGCACCGACAGGGGTAGAGGCCAAAACACCATATATTTT

V gene: TRBV2
J gene: TRBJ1-1
D gene: TRBD1
clone size: few
CDR3 protein: CASSVDRLNTEAFF
CDR3 DNA: TGTGCCAGCAGTGTGGACAGGTTGAACACTGAAGCTTTCTTT

V gene: TRBV6-1
J gene: TRBJ2-1
D gene: -
clone size: few
CDR3 protein: CASSNGRRNEQFF
CDR3 DNA: TGTGCCAGCAGTAACGGGAGAAGAAATGAGCAGTTCTTC

V gene: TRBV27
J gene: TRBJ1-4
D gene: -
clone size: -
CDR3 protein: CASSAIPGTTNEKLFF
CDR3 DNA: TGTGCCAGCAGTGCTATTCCAGGGACAACTAATGAAAAACTGTTTTTT

V gene: TRBV10-3
J gene: TRBJ2-7
D gene: TRBD2
clone size: -
CDR3 protein: CAIRGSLAGGYYEQYF
CDR3 DNA: TGTGCCATCAGAGGAAGCCTAGCGGGAGGTTATTACGAGCAGTACTTC

V gene: TRBV6-1
J gene: TRBJ1-1
D gene: TRBD1
clone size: -
CDR3 protein: CASSARADREAFF
CDR3 DNA: TGTGCCAGCAGTGCCCGAGCGGACAGGGAAGCTTTCTTT

V gene: TRBV30
J gene: TRBJ2-7
D gene: -
clone size: -
CDR3 protein: CAWSPGGYEQYF
CDR3 DNA: TGTGCCTGGAGTCCAGGTGGGTACGAGCAGTACTTC

V gene: TRBV11-2
J gene: TRBJ2-7
D gene: TRBD1
clone size: -
CDR3 protein: CASSQPPRTGGSYEQYF
CDR3 DNA: TGTGCCAGCAGCCAACCCCCCCGGACAGGGGGCTCCTACGAGCAGTACTTC

V gene: TRBV6-6
J gene: TRBJ2-7
D gene: TRBD2
clone size: -
CDR3 protein: CASSFPGTSIYEQYF
CDR3 DNA: TGTGCCAGCAGTTTCCCCGGGACTAGCATTTACGAGCAGTACTTC

V gene: TRBV29-1
J gene: TRBJ2-1
D gene: TRBD1
clone size: -
CDR3 protein: CSVANRGQGDEQFF
CDR3 DNA: TGCAGCGTTGCGAACAGGGGGCAGGGAGATGAGCAGTTCTTC

V gene: TRBV30
J gene: TRBJ2-1
D gene: -
clone size: -
CDR3 protein: CAWSVQDLLGNEQFF
CDR3 DNA: TGTGCCTGGAGTGTACAGGACCTCCTGGGCAATGAGCAGTTCTTC